This passage covers 30 T cell receptor beta chains from one sample sequenced in a study of early T cells in non-severe SARS-CoV-2 infection (dated by TCRdb to the early 2020s). The method behind the library was 5' RACE. This sample was sequenced with a NextSeq 500. TCRdb reanalyzed the raw reads on its own, using fastp at Q25 for trimming and MiXCR for clone calling, and kept in-frame beta chains. CDR3 protein duplicates are merged, each entry listing the most common genes and DNA. This sample gives 60,000 or so distinct CDR3 sequences in total; roughly 12% of them show up just once. 1.2% to 1.5% of the sample belongs to the ten largest clones. Sequenced here: whole blood, sampled at baseline. The source is an adult who was a healthcare worker with PCR-confirmed SARS-CoV-2 infection or an uninfected control (not recorded which).

This clonotype came up a few times. The chain combines TRBV28 with TRBJ2-3; the D is unclear. Trimming took off 2 bases at V and 5 bases at J, with 8 bases between the two ends. Germline V lookup: CDR1 MDHEN, CDR2 SYDVKM. The CDR3 is 13 residues long. CDR3 sequence reads: CASSLTSLDTQYF. As DNA, the CDR3 is TGTGCCAGCAGTTTAACATCCCTAGATACGCAGTATTTT. Full variable domain (rest looked up from reference TRBV28 and TRBJ2-3): DVKVTQSSRYLVKRTGEKVFLECVQDMDHENMFWYRQDPGLGLRLIYFSYDVKMKEKGDIPEGYSVSREKKERFSLILESASTNQTSMYLCASSLTSLDTQYFGPGTRLTVL.

This rearrangement joins TRBV7-2 to TRBJ2-5, with 11 bases lining up with TRBD2. The CDR3 sequence is 15 residues long. Trimming cost V 6 bases and J 5 bases; bases outside gene matches: 8. Germline CDR1 reads SGHTA; CDR2 reads FQGNSA. The CDR3 reads CASRFRLAGTETQYF. The DNA of the CDR3 is TGTGCCAGCAGATTTCGACTAGCGGGGACGGAGACCCAGTACTTC.

The chain joins TRBV10-2 to TRBJ2-2, with D maybe TRBD2 (6 bases). V gave up 4 bases and J gave up 1 base, with 19 bases separating them. The CDR3 covers 18 residues. Germline CDR1 reads WSHSY; CDR2 reads SAAADI. The CDR3 region has the DNA TGCGCCAGCAGTGGGGCAAGCGGGCACCGAATGAACACCGGGGAGCTGTTTTTT. This sequence encodes CASSGASGHRMNTGELFF.

This clonotype was observed at least ten times. The junction differs from germline at one of its ends, possibly a read error. J is TRBJ2-7 and V is TRBV11-2; D call uncertain. This CDR3 has 18 amino acids. From germline, CDR1 is SGHAT and CDR2 FQNNGV. The CDR3 loop reads CASSLDKDGSLPIYEQYF. The CDR3, as DNA: TGTGCCAGCAGCCTAGATAAAGACGGAAGTCTCCCAATTTACGAGCAGTACTTC.

This clonotype appeared many times. The rearrangement joins TRBV6-5 to TRBJ2-3; D possibly corresponds to TRBD2 (6 bases). This CDR3 is 15 amino acids long. With 3 bases removed from V and 0 bases from J, the gap between germline ends came to 10 bases. CDR1 is MNHEY, CDR2 SVGAGI, per germline. CDR3 sequence (DNA): TGTGCCAGCAGTTATGGACTAACTAGCACAGATACGCAGTATTTT. This encodes CASSYGLTSTDTQYF.

The chain is built from TRBV12-3 or TRBV12-4 and TRBJ2-5; D gene ambiguous. The germline V and J ends were trimmed by 5 bases and 1 base, with 11 bases remaining between them. The CDR3 spans 14 residues. CDR3 sequence: CASSLRTSQETQYF. The CDR3 coding sequence is TGTGCCAGCAGTCTTAGGACGTCCCAAGAGACCCAGTACTTC.

The chain uses TRBV20-1 and TRBJ2-1; D tentatively reads TRBD1 or TRBD2 (5 bases each). This CDR3 has 15 amino acids. The ends were cut back, 4 bases at V and 7 bases at J, with 20 bases in the middle. The germline V gene encodes CDR1 DFQATT and CDR2 SNEGSKA (reference sequence). The CDR3 is CSAIRGSLEGNEQFF. The CDR3 nucleotides read TGCAGTGCTATCAGAGGGAGCCTAGAGGGGAATGAGCAGTTCTTC.

This clonotype was recorded a few times. J is TRBJ2-1 and V is TRBV11-2, with TRBD2 matching 7 bases. Germline V CDR1 and CDR2: SGHAT, FQNNGV. CDR3 size: 12 residues. V gave up 6 bases and J gave up 8 bases; unmatched junction bases: 4. Here the CDR3 DNA reads TGTGCCAGCAGTCCCCGGGAGGATGAGCAGTTCTTC. Translation: CASSPREDEQFF. The whole variable domain, remainder taken from reference TRBV11-2 and TRBJ2-1, is EAGVAQSPRYKIIEKRQSVAFWCNPISGHATLYWYQQILGQGPKLLIQFQNNGVVDDSQLPKDRFSAERLKGVDSTLKIQPAKLEDSAVYLCASSPREDEQFFGPGTRLTVL.

The gene calls are TRBV11-2 and TRBJ1-2; D unresolved. Trimming stripped 5 bases from V and 3 bases from J, with 19 bases between. Germline V gene sequence: CDR1 SGHAT, CDR2 FQNNGV. There are 16 residues in the CDR3. CDR3 loop: CASSQYGSRHHYGYTF. The CDR3 DNA sequence: TGTGCCAGCAGCCAATATGGTAGCCGGCACCACTATGGCTACACCTTC.

The chain employs TRBV27 and TRBJ2-5; the D call may be TRBD1 or TRBD2 (5 bases each). V lost 2 bases and J lost 7, with 29 bases in between. Germline V CDR1 and CDR2: MNHEY, SMNVEV (reference sequence). CDR3 size: 19 residues. The DNA for the CDR3 is TGTGCCAGCAGTTTACAAAGCCCCGGGACCAGCGGCCATCCGGGGACCCAGTACTTC. Translated: CASSLQSPGTSGHPGTQYF.

This clonotype was detected a few times. The chain recombines TRBV11-2 with TRBJ1-2, with 7 bases matching TRBD1. The J segment lost 5 bases and the V segment lost 5 bases, leaving 8 bases of the junction unmatched. This CDR3 is built from 14 residues. The germline CDR1 and CDR2 sequences are SGHAT and FQNNGV. CDR3 loop: CASSPSGTAYGYTF. The CDR3 DNA is TGTGCCAGCAGCCCTTCCGGGACAGCGTATGGCTACACCTTC.

CDR3 nucleotides: TGTGCCAGCACCCCCTCGGGGGGGAGAAGCTATGGCTACACCTTC. Its protein is CASTPSGGRSYGYTF. J is TRBJ1-2 and V is TRBV12-3 or TRBV12-4; D possibly corresponds to TRBD1 (5 bases). V lost 7 bases and J 4 bases, leaving 19 bases between the germline ends. The CDR3 totals 15 residues.

This clonotype was seen a handful of times. V gene TRBV7-8 combines with J gene TRBJ2-7; D perhaps matches TRBD2 (6 bases). This CDR3 has 16 residues. CDR1 is SGHVS, CDR2 FQNEAQ, per germline. With 7 bases removed from V and 1 base from J, the gap between germline ends came to 20 bases. The CDR3 nucleotides are TGTGCCAGCATCGCCGATAGAGCGGGCCATTCCTACGAGCAGTACTTC. It translates to CASIADRAGHSYEQYF.

The V gene is TRBV29-1, the J gene TRBJ1-1; D not resolved. Germline V gives CDR1 SQVTM, CDR2 ANQGSEA. The V end was cut by 0 bases, the J end by 1 base, with 9 bases between. The CDR3 sequence is 14 residues long. Here the CDR3 DNA reads TGCAGCGTTGAAGAGGCAGGACCGAACACTGAAGCTTTCTTT. This codes for CSVEEAGPNTEAFF.

This clonotype was seen many times. CDR3 amino acids: CASSSRGADTQYF. In DNA, the CDR3 is TGTGCCAGCTCCAGCAGGGGTGCAGATACGCAGTATTTT. This chain uses TRBV7-2 with TRBJ2-3; D might be TRBD1 (6 bases). Trimming took off 8 bases at V and 4 bases at J, with 13 bases between the two ends. The length of the CDR3 is 13 residues. The germline gives CDR1 SGHTA, CDR2 FQGNSA.

This clonotype has a handful of counts. The chain links TRBV7-9 to TRBJ2-1; possible D gene TRBD2, 6 bases. From germline, CDR1 is SEHNR and CDR2 FQNEAQ (reference sequence). The CDR3 has 14 amino acids. V gave up 3 bases and J gave up 11 bases, with 17 bases separating them. CDR3 sequence (DNA): TGTGCCAGCAGCTTCTCTACGGGAGATAGGAAGCAGTTCTTC. Encoded protein: CASSFSTGDRKQFF.

V and J are TRBV20-1 and TRBJ2-5; D unresolved. V lost 5 bases and J 2 bases, leaving 15 bases between the germline ends. Germline V lookup: CDR1 DFQATT, CDR2 SNEGSKA (reference sequence). The length of the CDR3 is 14 residues. The CDR3 DNA follows: TGCAGTGCTGGATACAAGGGCAGGCAAGAGACCCAGTACTTC. Translation gives CSAGYKGRQETQYF.

This chain uses TRBV12-3 or TRBV12-4 with TRBJ1-1, with D unresolved. V lost 5 bases and J lost 1, with 11 bases in between. This CDR3 has 14 residues. In DNA form, the CDR3 reads TGTGCCAGCAGTCTGTGGGCCCCGAACACTGAAGCTTTCTTT. Translation gives CASSLWAPNTEAFF.

This clonotype was detected many times. V gene TRBV28 combines with J gene TRBJ2-7, with D perhaps matching TRBD1 (5 bases). With 5 bases removed from V and 2 bases from J, the gap between germline ends came to 16 bases. This CDR3 has 15 residues. CDR1 is MDHEN, CDR2 SYDVKM, per germline. CDR3 protein: CASSTLPQGPYEQYF. In nucleotides, the CDR3 is TGTGCCAGCAGTACCCTACCCCAGGGTCCCTACGAGCAGTACTTC. Complete variable domain (other parts from reference TRBV28 and TRBJ2-7): DVKVTQSSRYLVKRTGEKVFLECVQDMDHENMFWYRQDPGLGLRLIYFSYDVKMKEKGDIPEGYSVSREKKERFSLILESASTNQTSMYLCASSTLPQGPYEQYFGPGTRLTVT.

The chain uses TRBV11-2 and TRBJ1-6, with a possible D match to TRBD1 (5 bases). Germline assignment: CDR1 SGHAT and CDR2 FQNNGV. The CDR3 is made up of 14 amino acids. The V gene lost 1 base and the J gene lost 11 bases, with 12 bases spanning the gap. The CDR3 sequence: CASSLGQGRPPLHF. The CDR3 DNA follows: TGTGCCAGCAGCTTAGGCCAGGGTAGACCACCCCTCCACTTT. Drawing the rest from reference TRBV11-2 and TRBJ1-6, the complete variable domain is EAGVAQSPRYKIIEKRQSVAFWCNPISGHATLYWYQQILGQGPKLLIQFQNNGVVDDSQLPKDRFSAERLKGVDSTLKIQPAKLEDSAVYLCASSLGQGRPPLHFGNGTRLTVT.

In its sample, this clonotype was seen many times. The rearrangement links TRBV28 to TRBJ2-4; TRBD1 agrees at 8 bases. CDR1 and CDR2 (germline): MDHEN, SYDVKM. This CDR3 is built from 17 residues. Trimming cost V 7 bases and J 3 bases; bases outside gene matches: 14. CDR3 DNA: TGTGCCAGCACCCGATCCGTGACAGGGGTGGTCAAAAACATTCAGTACTTC. It translates to CASTRSVTGVVKNIQYF.

Concerning this clonotype itself: Its ends do not fully match the called genes, so a read error is possible. The gene calls are TRBV7-7 and TRBJ2-7, with 12 bases matching TRBD1. Germline V lookup: CDR1 SSHAT, CDR2 FNYEAQ (reference sequence). There are 14 residues in the CDR3. This CDR3 reads CASSTGTGGDEQYF. In nucleotides, the CDR3 is TGTGCTAGCAGCACCGGGACAGGGGGCGACGAGCAGTACTTC. Full variable domain (rest looked up from reference TRBV7-7 and TRBJ2-7): GAGVSQSPRYKVTKRGQDVTLRCDPISSHATLYWYQQALGQGPEFLTYFNYEAQPDKSGLPSDRFSAERPEGSISTLTIQRTEQRDSAMYRCASSTGTGGDEQYFGPGTRLTVT.

By sample share, this clonotype is medium-sized (0.01 to 0.1%). V gene TRBV6-4 combines with J gene TRBJ2-1, with TRBD2 matching 8 bases. The CDR3 loop spans 15 amino acids. The V gene end was trimmed by 2 bases and the J gene end by 7 bases; junction bases not matched to a gene: 7. The V gene's germline CDR1 is MRHNA and CDR2 SNTAGT. CDR3 loop: CASSDTSGGWNEQFF. The CDR3 DNA reads as TGTGCCAGCAGTGACACTAGCGGAGGTTGGAATGAGCAGTTCTTC.

The CDR3 DNA follows: TGCAGTGCCCCGGGGCAGGGAAACTACGAGCAGTACTTC. Protein: CSAPGQGNYEQYF. The chain uses TRBV20-1 and TRBJ2-7, with D possibly being TRBD1 or TRBD2 (5 bases each). The CDR3 is 13 amino acids. The germline V gene encodes CDR1 DFQATT and CDR2 SNEGSKA (reference sequence). Trimming shortened V by 6 bases and J by 3 bases, and 15 bases separated the two germline ends.

This clonotype was counted a few times. This sequence joins TRBV9 and TRBJ2-2; D is perhaps TRBD1 (5 bases). The V and J ends lost 0 bases and 7 bases respectively, with 19 bases between them. Germline loops: CDR1 SGDLS, CDR2 YYNGEE. CDR3 length: 17 residues. In DNA, the CDR3 is TGTGCCAGCAGCGTAGAGGACACCAATTGGTGGGTCGGGGAGCTGTTTTTT. This translates into CASSVEDTNWWVGELFF.

The chain combines TRBV11-1 with TRBJ2-2; 7 nucleotides align to TRBD2. Trimming at V came to 1 base and at J to 2 bases, leaving 4 bases not matched to a gene. CDR1 is SGHAT, CDR2 FQDESV, per germline (reference sequence). This CDR3 contains 16 residues. CDR3 sequence: CASSLVRGLNTGELFF. CDR3 DNA sequence: TGTGCCAGCAGCTTAGTTCGGGGACTAAACACCGGGGAGCTGTTTTTT.

This clonotype was observed at least ten times. The chain couples TRBV12-5 to TRBJ2-7; D possibly corresponds to TRBD1 (6 bases). Per the germline V gene, CDR1 is LGHNT and CDR2 is FRNRAP. The CDR3 is made up of 16 amino acids. Trimming shortened V by 0 bases and J by 6 bases, and 18 bases separated the two germline ends. The CDR3: CASGLVRSTGEGEQYF. The CDR3 DNA is TGTGCTAGTGGTTTGGTACGGTCGACAGGCGAGGGCGAGCAGTACTTC.

This clonotype was recorded at least ten times. The V and J genes are TRBV12-3 or TRBV12-4 and TRBJ2-7; 10 bases map to TRBD2. The CDR3 contains 19 residues. J lost 1 base, V lost 6 bases, and 18 bases had no gene match. The CDR3 DNA reads as TGTGCCAGCAGCCCTACCCCGGGGCTAGCGGGAGTTGAGTCCTACGAGCAGTACTTC. Translating gives CASSPTPGLAGVESYEQYF.

This chain links TRBV27 with TRBJ2-4, with a possible D match to TRBD1 (6 bases). Germline CDR1 reads MNHEY; CDR2 reads SMNVEV (reference sequence). The CDR3 has 16 amino acids. The V and J ends lost 4 bases and 0 bases respectively, with 13 bases between them. CDR3 protein: CASSSDRTLAKNIQYF. The CDR3 region has the DNA TGTGCCAGCAGTTCCGACAGGACCCTAGCCAAAAACATTCAGTACTTC.

This clonotype was counted only a few times. The rearrangement uses TRBV7-2 and TRBJ2-7; D possibly corresponds to TRBD2 (5 bases). The V end was cut by 6 bases, the J end by 7 bases, with 16 bases between. The germline V gene has CDR1 SGHTA and CDR2 FQGNSA. The CDR3 runs 13 residues. CDR3 nucleotide sequence: TGTGCCAGCAGTACCGGAGGCGCTCGGGAGCAGTACTTC. Its translation: CASSTGGAREQYF.